The sequence of this TCR beta chain was determined in a study of radiotherapy plus CTLA-4 blockade in lung cancer. Study background: Disease control was achieved by around 30% of patients, and objective responses by 15% to 20%.

Enrolled patients, whose metastatic non-small-cell lung cancer was chemo-refractory, received focal radiation plus CTLA-4 blockade with ipilimumab. As for this clone: Its antigen is still unknown.

Whole-study results and caveats: Radiotherapy was combined with ipilimumab, and tumor-derived TCR clones then expanded in blood. Among reported predictors of response, early blood T cell clone dynamics with interferon-beta performed best.

The germline V gene encodes CDR1 SGHVS and CDR2 FQNEAQ. This CDR3 has 13 amino acids. The V gene lost 5 bases and the J gene lost 2 bases, with 9 bases spanning the gap. The method was immunoSEQ multiplex PCR; TCRdb's version includes in-frame clones alone and lacks a portion of them. The sample holds 80,000 or so clones, about 80% seen once. This specimen was peripheral blood, taken from a patient treated with radiotherapy plus ipilimumab. This TCR came from a human donor with non-small cell lung cancer who had stable disease on radiotherapy plus ipilimumab. This chain connects TRBV7-8 to TRBJ1-2; no reliable D call. This CDR3 is CASSITANYGYTF. The CDR3 DNA is TGTGCCAGCAGCATTACAGCGAACTATGGCTACACCTTC.